The 9 T cell receptor beta chains below all came from one sample that was sequenced in a study of shared clonotypes between healthy human individuals. Naivety among CD8 cells was defined by CD45RO negativity and positive CCR7 selection, thereby excluding terminally differentiated effector memory CD45RA+ cells. Repertoires were generated with immunoSEQ multiplex PCR, while TCRdb's copy carries only in-frame clones and drops some. The sample includes around 1,900,000 clones, around 93% of them seen just once. Sequenced sample: naive CD8+ T cells from PBMCs. All receptors derive from a man aged 18 to 30 in good health. Some clones in this sample may be carry-over from other donors' samples.

J is TRBJ2-7 and V is TRBV9; D not certain. V was clipped by 10 bases and J by 4 bases, with 9 bases between them. Per the germline V gene, CDR1 is SGDLS and CDR2 is YYNGEE. The CDR3 spans 10 residues. The CDR3 protein is CAGLEYEQYF. For the CDR3, the DNA is TGTGCCGGATTGGAGTACGAGCAGTACTTC.

V gene TRBV7-2 combines with J gene TRBJ2-3; 8 bases are shared with TRBD2. Germline V gene data show CDR1 as SGHTA and CDR2 as FQGNSA. The V gene end was trimmed by 1 base and the J gene end by 2 bases; junction bases not matched to a gene: 2. There are 15 residues in the CDR3. Here the CDR3 reads CASSLDSGNTDTQYF. In nucleotides, the CDR3 is TGTGCCAGCAGCTTAGATAGCGGGAACACAGATACGCAGTATTTT.

This chain joins TRBV27 and TRBJ1-1; the D gene is possibly TRBD1 (5 bases). CDR3 length: 14 residues. Trimming shortened V by 6 bases and J by 11 bases, and 22 bases separated the two germline ends. Per germline, CDR1 MNHEY and CDR2 SMNVEV (reference sequence). This CDR3 is CASRTLSGALGAFF. In nucleotides, the CDR3 is TGTGCCAGCAGGACCCTTTCTGGGGCGCTCGGGGCTTTCTTT.

About this clone: The sample carries other DNA sequences with the same CDR3. CDR3 sequence reads: CASSLGRDNEQFF. CDR3 nucleotides: TGTGCCAGCAGCTTAGGTAGGGACAATGAGCAGTTCTTC. This sequence joins TRBV7-9 and TRBJ2-1, with D unresolved. The V and J ends lost 1 base and 5 bases respectively, with 6 bases between them. CDR3 length equals 13 residues. Germline lookup yields CDR1 SEHNR and CDR2 FQNEAQ (reference sequence).

As concerns this clone: Other nucleotide sequences in the sample specify the same CDR3. The chain employs TRBV7-9 and TRBJ2-1; TRBD2 matches at 11 bases. The V and J ends lost 5 bases and 0 bases, in that order; junction bases with no gene match: 3. CDR3 length: 16 residues. CDR1 is SEHNR, CDR2 FQNEAQ, per germline (reference sequence). The CDR3 sequence: CASSATSGSSYNEQFF. The CDR3 DNA reads as TGTGCCAGCAGCGCCACTAGCGGGAGCTCCTACAATGAGCAGTTCTTC.

Points on this clone: The sample has other DNA sequences that encode this CDR3 too. The CDR3 protein is CASSLSGEPYNEQFF. As DNA, the CDR3 is TGTGCCAGCAGCCTGTCGGGGGAGCCCTACAATGAGCAGTTCTTC. The J gene is TRBJ2-1, the V gene TRBV5-4; TRBD2 is a possible D gene (6 bases). Germline assignment: CDR1 SGHNT and CDR2 YYREEE (reference sequence). The CDR3 spans 15 residues. Trimming left V 4 bases short and J 2 bases short, with 13 bases between.

The V gene is TRBV7-9, the J gene TRBJ2-7; TRBD1 aligns across 7 bases. The CDR3 loop spans 15 amino acids. The trim removed 1 base at V and 4 bases at J, leaving 7 bases unmatched. Germline V CDR1 and CDR2: SEHNR, FQNEAQ (reference sequence). This CDR3 reads CASSLVLGQRYEQYF. CDR3 nucleotides: TGTGCCAGCAGCTTAGTTTTGGGACAGAGATACGAGCAGTACTTC.

The CDR3 nucleotides read TGTGCCAGCAGTTTAGGGTCTACAGGGTACCCACCCCTCCACTTT. Residues: CASSLGSTGYPPLHF. The chain has TRBV27 and TRBJ1-6; D may be TRBD1 (6 bases). In germline, CDR1 is MNHEY, CDR2 SMNVEV (reference sequence). The CDR3 is made up of 15 amino acids. V was trimmed by 2 bases and J by 11 bases, leaving 16 bases between them.

The genes are TRBV27 and TRBJ2-1; no definite D call. This CDR3 has 15 residues. CDR1 and CDR2 from the germline V gene are MNHEY and SMNVEV (reference sequence). Trimming cost V 4 bases and J 3 bases, with 13 bases left between them. The CDR3 region has the DNA TGTGCCAGCAGTTCTAGACCTGTCCACTACAATGAGCAGTTCTTC. Its translation is CASSSRPVHYNEQFF.